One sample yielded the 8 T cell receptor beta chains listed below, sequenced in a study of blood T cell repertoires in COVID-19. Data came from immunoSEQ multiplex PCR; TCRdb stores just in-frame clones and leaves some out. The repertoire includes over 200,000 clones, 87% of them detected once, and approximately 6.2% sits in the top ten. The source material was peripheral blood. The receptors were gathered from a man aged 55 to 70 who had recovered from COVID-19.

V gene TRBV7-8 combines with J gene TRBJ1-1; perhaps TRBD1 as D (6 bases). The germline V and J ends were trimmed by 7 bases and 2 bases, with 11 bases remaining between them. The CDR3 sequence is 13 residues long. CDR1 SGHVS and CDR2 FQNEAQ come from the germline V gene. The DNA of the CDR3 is TGTGCCAGCACATGGACAGCTAACACTGAAGCTTTCTTT. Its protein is CASTWTANTEAFF.

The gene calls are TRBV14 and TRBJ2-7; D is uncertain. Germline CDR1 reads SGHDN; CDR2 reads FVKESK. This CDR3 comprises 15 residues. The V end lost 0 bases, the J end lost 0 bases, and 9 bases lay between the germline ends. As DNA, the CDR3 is TGTGCCAGCAGCCAAGATCGCCAGGCCTCCTACGAGCAGTACTTC. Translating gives CASSQDRQASYEQYF.

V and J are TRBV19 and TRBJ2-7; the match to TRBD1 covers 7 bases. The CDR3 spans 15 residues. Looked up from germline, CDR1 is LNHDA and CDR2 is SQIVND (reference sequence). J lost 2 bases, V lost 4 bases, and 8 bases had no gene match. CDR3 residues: CASSTIGTDTYEQYF. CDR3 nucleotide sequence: TGTGCCAGTAGTACTATTGGGACAGACACCTACGAGCAGTACTTC.

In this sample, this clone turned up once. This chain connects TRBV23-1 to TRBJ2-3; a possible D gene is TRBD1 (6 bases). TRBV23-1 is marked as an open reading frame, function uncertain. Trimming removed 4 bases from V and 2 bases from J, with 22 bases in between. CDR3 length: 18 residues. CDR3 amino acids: CASSLTALRDTYTDTQYF. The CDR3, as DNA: TGCGCCAGCAGTCTGACAGCCCTTCGGGACACCTACACAGATACGCAGTATTTT.

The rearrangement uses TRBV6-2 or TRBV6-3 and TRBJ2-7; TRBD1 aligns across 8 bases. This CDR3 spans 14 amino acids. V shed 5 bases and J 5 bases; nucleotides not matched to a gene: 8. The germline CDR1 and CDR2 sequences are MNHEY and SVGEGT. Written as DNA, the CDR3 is TGTGCCAGCAGTGACAGACAGGGGAAGGACGAGCAGTACTTC. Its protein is CASSDRQGKDEQYF.

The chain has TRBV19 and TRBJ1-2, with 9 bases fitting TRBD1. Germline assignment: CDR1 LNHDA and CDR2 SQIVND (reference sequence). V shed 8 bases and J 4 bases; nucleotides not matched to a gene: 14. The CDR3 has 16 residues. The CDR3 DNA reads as TGTGCCAGTGGGGAAGGGACAGGGCCCTCCCTCTATGGCTACACCTTC. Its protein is CASGEGTGPSLYGYTF.

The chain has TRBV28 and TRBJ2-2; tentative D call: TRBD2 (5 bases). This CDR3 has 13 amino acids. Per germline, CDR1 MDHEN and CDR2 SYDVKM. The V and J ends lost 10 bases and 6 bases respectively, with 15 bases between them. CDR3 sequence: CATTDWSPGELFF. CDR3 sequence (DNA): TGTGCCACCACGGACTGGAGTCCCGGGGAGCTGTTTTTT.

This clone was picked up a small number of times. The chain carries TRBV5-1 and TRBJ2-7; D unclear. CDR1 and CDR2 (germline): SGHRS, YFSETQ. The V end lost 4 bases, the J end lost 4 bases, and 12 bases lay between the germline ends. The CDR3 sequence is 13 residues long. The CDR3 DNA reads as TGCGCCAGCAGCACCCTGGGCCAGTACGAGCAGTACTTC. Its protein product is CASSTLGQYEQYF.